This T cell receptor beta chain was sequenced in a study of CD8 T cells in ankylosing spondylitis. Germline-derived CDR1 and CDR2 are SQVTM and ANQGSEA. The CDR3 length is 13 residues. V lost 6 bases and J 0 bases, leaving 9 bases between the germline ends. Points on this clonotype: Its antigen is as yet unknown.

Study-level findings and limits: The study looked at matched synovial fluid samples from ankylosing spondylitis patients. Disease-linked clones were reported to be significantly enriched there. Characteristic of ankylosing spondylitis blood, it appeared, was a TCR beta motif comprising several highly homologous variants.

Researchers built TCR beta libraries using quantitative 5'-RACE with molecular barcodes. TCRdb redid the calling of the 5' RACE reads with MiXCR, one entry per CDR3 protein. Of some 800,000 distinct CDR3 sequences in the sample, roughly 12% were seen once. The rearrangement joins TRBV29-1 to TRBJ1-3; D call uncertain. Input material: blood, either unsorted or a sorted T cell fraction (not recorded which). The receptor's source is a male donor with ankylosing spondylitis. CDR3 in amino acids: CSVRNLSGNTIYF. The CDR3 DNA sequence: TGCAGCGTCAGGAACCTCTCTGGAAACACCATATATTTT.